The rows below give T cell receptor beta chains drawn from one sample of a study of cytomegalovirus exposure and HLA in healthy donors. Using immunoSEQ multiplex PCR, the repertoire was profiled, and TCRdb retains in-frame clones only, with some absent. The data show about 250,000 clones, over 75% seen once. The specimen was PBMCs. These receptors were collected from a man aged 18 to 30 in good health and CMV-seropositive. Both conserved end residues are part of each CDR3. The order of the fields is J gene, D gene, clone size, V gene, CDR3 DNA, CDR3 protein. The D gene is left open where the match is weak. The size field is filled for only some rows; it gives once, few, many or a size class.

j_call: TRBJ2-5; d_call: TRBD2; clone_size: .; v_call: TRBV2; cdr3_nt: TGTGCCAGCAGGGGGGGACTAGCGGGATGGGAGACCCAGTACTTC; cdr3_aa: CASRGGLAGWETQYF
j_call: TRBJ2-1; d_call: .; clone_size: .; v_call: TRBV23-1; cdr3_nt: TGCGCCAGCAGTCGACCGCAGTTCTTC; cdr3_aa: CASSRPQFF
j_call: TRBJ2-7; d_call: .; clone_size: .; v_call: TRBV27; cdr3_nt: TGTGCCTCTGCCAATGCCAGGCTGCGTAAAGGAAACTCCTACGAGCAGTACTTC; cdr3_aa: CASANARLRKGNSYEQYF
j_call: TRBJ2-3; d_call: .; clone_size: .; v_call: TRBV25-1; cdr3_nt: TGTGCCAGCAGTGAACCAGGGTACATTTCGAAGTATTTT; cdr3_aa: CASSEPGYISKYF
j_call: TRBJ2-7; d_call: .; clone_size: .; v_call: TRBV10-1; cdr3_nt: TGCGCCAGCAGTGAGTCGTCATACAGGGTCGAGCAGTACTTC; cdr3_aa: CASSESSYRVEQYF
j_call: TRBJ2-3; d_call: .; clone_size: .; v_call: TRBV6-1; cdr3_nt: TGTGCCAGCAGTGCAAGGACGTTAAGTCGCACAGATACGCAGTATTTT; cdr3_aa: CASSARTLSRTDTQYF
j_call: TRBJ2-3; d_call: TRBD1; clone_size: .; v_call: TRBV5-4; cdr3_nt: TGTGCCAGCAGCTTGCGCAGACAGGGGGTAACAGATACGCAGTATTTT; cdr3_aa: CASSLRRQGVTDTQYF
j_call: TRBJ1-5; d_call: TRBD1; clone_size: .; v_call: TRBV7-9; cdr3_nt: TGTGCCAGCAGCCCAGGACAGGGACGCTATCAGCCCCAGCATTTT; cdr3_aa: CASSPGQGRYQPQHF
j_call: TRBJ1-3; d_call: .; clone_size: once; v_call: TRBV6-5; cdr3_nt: TGTGCCAGCAGTTACCGTGGACGGGGAAGAAACACCATATATTTT; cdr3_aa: CASSYRGRGRNTIYF
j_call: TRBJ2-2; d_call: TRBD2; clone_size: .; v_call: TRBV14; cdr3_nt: TGTGCCAGCAGCCAAAGTCGTCTAGCGGGAATGGTGACCGGGGAGCTGTTTTTT; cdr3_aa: CASSQSRLAGMVTGELFF
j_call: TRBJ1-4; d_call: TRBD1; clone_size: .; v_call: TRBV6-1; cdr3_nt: TGTGCCAGCAGTCTTAGGGGGCGGACTAATGAAAAACTGTTTTTT; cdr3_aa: CASSLRGRTNEKLFF
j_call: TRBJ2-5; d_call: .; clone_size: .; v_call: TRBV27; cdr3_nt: TGTGCCAGCAGTTTATTGTCGGGAGAGACCCAGTACTTC; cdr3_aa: CASSLLSGETQYF
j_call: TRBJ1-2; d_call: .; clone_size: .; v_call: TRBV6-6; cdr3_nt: TGTGCCAGCAGTTTCAAAAGTTATGGCTACACCTTC; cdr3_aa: CASSFKSYGYTF
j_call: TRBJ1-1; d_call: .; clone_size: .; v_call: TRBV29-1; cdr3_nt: TGCAGCGTTGAGGGGAACACTGAAGCTTTCTTT; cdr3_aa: CSVEGNTEAFF
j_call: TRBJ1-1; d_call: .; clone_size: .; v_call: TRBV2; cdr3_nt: TGTGCCAGCAGTGATAGGGGTCTCGGCACTGAAGCTTTCTTT; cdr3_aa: CASSDRGLGTEAFF
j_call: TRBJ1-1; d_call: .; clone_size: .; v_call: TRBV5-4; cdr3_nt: TGTGCCAGCAGCAACGCGAACACAGGGCTGAACACTGAAGCTTTCTTT; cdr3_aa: CASSNANTGLNTEAFF
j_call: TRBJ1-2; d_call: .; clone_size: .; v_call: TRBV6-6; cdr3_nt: TGTGCCAGCAGTTACTCGACAGCCTATGGCTACACCTTC; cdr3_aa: CASSYSTAYGYTF
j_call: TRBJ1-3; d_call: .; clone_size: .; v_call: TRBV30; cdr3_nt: TGTGCCTGGAGCCCCGGGGGAAACACCATATATTTT; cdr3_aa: CAWSPGGNTIYF
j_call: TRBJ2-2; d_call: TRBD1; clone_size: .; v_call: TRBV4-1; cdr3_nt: TGCGCCAGCAGCCAGGGACAGGTCCCCACCGGGGAGCTGTTTTTT; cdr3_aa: CASSQGQVPTGELFF
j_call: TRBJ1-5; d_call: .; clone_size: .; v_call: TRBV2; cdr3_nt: TGTGCCAGCAGTGAACACCTAGTAAATCAGCCCCAGCATTTT; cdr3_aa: CASSEHLVNQPQHF
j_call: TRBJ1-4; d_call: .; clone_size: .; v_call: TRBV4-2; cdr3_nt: TGTGCCAGCAGCCAAACGTCAACTAATGAAAAACTGTTTTTT; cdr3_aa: CASSQTSTNEKLFF
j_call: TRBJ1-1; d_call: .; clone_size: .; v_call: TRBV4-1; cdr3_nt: TGCGCCAGCAGCCAAGAAGGTGGGGCGGTCACTGAAGCTTTCTTT; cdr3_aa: CASSQEGGAVTEAFF
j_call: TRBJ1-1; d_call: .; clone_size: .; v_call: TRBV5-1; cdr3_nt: TGCGCCAGCAGCCCAGGGGAGTGGACTGAAGCTTTCTTT; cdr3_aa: CASSPGEWTEAFF
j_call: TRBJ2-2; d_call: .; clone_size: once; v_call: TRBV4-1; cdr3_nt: TGCGCCAGCAGGACCGGGACACCGAACACCGGGGAGCTGTTTTTT; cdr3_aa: CASRTGTPNTGELFF
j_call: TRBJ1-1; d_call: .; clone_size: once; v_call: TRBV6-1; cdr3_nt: TGTGCCAGCAGTGAAATGTTTGGTGGGGCTGAAGCTTTCTTT; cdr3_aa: CASSEMFGGAEAFF
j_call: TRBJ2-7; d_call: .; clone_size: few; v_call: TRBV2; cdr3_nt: TGTGCCAGCAAGCAGGGATCCTACGAGCAGTACTTC; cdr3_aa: CASKQGSYEQYF
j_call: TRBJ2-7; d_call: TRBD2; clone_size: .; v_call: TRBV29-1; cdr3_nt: TGCAGCGTTGCAACCCCCGGGGTAGCGGGAGGGCACGAGCAGTACTTC; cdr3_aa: CSVATPGVAGGHEQYF
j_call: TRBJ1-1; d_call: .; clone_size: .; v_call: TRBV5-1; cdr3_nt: TGCGCCAGCAGCTTGGAGTTGATGAACACTGAAGCTTTCTTT; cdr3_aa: CASSLELMNTEAFF
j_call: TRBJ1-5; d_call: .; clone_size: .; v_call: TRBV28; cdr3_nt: TGTGCCAGCAGTTTAAGGGCCTTCAATCAGCCCCAGCATTTT; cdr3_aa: CASSLRAFNQPQHF
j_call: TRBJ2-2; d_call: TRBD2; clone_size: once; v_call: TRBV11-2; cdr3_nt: TGTGCCAGCGAGAAGCGGGAGGCGAACACCGGGGAGCTGTTTTTT; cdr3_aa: CASEKREANTGELFF
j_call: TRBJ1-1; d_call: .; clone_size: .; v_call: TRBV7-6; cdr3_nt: TGTGCCAGCAGCCGTAATGTGAACACTGAAGCTTTCTTT; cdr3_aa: CASSRNVNTEAFF
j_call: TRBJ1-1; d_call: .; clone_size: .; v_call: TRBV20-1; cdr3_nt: TGCAGATCCACTGAAGCTTTCTTT; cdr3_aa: CRSTEAFF
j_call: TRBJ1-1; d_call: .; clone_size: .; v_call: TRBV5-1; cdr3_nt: TGCGCCAGCAGCTTCGAGAGACAGTCAATGAACACTGAAGCTTTCTTT; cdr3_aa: CASSFERQSMNTEAFF
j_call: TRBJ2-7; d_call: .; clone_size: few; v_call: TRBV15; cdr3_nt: TGTGCCACCAGCCCGCGGGACGATAGCGAGCAGTACTTC; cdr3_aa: CATSPRDDSEQYF
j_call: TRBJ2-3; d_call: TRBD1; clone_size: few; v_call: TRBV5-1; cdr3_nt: TGCGCCAGCAGCTTGGCGGGACAGGGTTTTCCAGATACGCAGTATTTT; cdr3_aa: CASSLAGQGFPDTQYF
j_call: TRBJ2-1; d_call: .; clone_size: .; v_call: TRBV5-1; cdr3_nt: TGCGCCAGCAGCGGAGGTGCCCCCAGGGCCAGGTTAACCAATGAGCAGTTCTTC; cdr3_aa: CASSGGAPRARLTNEQFF
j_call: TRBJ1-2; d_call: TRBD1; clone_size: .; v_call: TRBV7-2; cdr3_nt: TGTGCCGGACTGGGGACAGGGGGCTACTATGGCTACACCTTC; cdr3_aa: CAGLGTGGYYGYTF
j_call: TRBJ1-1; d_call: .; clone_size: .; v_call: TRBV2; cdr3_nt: TGTGCCAGCACGGGGGACCACACTGAAGCTTTCTTT; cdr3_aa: CASTGDHTEAFF
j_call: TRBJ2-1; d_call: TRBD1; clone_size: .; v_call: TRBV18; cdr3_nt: TGTGCCAGCTCACCACCGAAAGGACAGGGGGAATACAATGAGCAGTTCTTC; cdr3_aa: CASSPPKGQGEYNEQFF
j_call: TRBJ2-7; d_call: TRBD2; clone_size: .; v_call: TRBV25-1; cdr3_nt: TGTGCCAGCAGCCCCATCGGGGGGGGAGGGAAAGGGTCCTACGAGCAGTACTTC; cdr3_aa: CASSPIGGGGKGSYEQYF
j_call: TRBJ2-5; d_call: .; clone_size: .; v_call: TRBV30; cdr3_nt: TGTGCCTGGAACCGACTAGTCGGGGAGACCCAGTACTTC; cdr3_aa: CAWNRLVGETQYF
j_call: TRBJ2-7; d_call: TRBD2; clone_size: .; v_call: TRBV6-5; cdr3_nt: TGTGCCAGCAGTTACTCGCGGGAGGGCTACGAGCAGTACTTC; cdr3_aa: CASSYSREGYEQYF
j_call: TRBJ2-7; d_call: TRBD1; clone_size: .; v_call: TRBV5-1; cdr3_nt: TGCGCCAGCAGCTTAACAGGGGGCCACGAGCAGTACTTC; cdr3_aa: CASSLTGGHEQYF
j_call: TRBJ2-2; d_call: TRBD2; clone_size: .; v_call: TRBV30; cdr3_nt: TGTGCCTGGAGGACTAGCCGGCTTAGGGACACCGGGGAGCTGTTTTTT; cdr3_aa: CAWRTSRLRDTGELFF
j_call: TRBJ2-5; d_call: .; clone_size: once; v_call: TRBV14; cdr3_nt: TGTGCCAGCAGCATTTCGGGAGAGACCCAGTACTTC; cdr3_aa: CASSISGETQYF
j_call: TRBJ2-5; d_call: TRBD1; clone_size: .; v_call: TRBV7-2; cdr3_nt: TGTGCCAGCAGCTTAGTCGGGACAGCCCAAGAGACCCAGTACTTC; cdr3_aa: CASSLVGTAQETQYF